These 5 T cell receptor beta chains share one sample of origin, sequenced in a study of technical replicates of blood from several donors. The data were produced by immunoSEQ multiplex PCR, yet TCRdb's version contains in-frame clones alone and is incomplete. The sample shows some 80,000 clones, under 95% of them seen only once. Material: T cells isolated from PBMCs. The receptors shown here come from a human donor in good health.

The sample holds one count of this clone. The chain recombines TRBV14 with TRBJ2-5; TRBD1 matches at 9 bases. The CDR3 is 15 amino acids. Germline values: CDR1 SGHDN, CDR2 FVKESK. With V trimmed by 4 bases and J by 3 bases, 6 bases remained unmatched. The CDR3, as DNA: TGTGCCAGCAGCCGTCTACAGGGGGCGGAAGAGACCCAGTACTTC. It is translated as CASSRLQGAEETQYF.

The V call is TRBV6-5, the J call TRBJ2-7, with TRBD1 identical over 7 bases. The CDR3 extends over 14 amino acids. Germline-derived CDR1 and CDR2 are MNHEY and SVGAGI. V was clipped by 6 bases and J by 0 bases; unmatched bases: 5. The CDR3 bases are TGTGCCAGCAGCCTAGGACAGGCCTCCTACGAGCAGTACTTC. The encoded protein is CASSLGQASYEQYF.

The chain has TRBV2 and TRBJ1-6, with 7 bases fitting TRBD1. V gave up 7 bases and J gave up 0 bases; unmatched junction bases: 18. CDR3 length: 20 residues. Per the germline V gene, CDR1 is SNHLY and CDR2 is FYNNEI. In nucleotides, the CDR3 is TGTGCCAGCACTGAGAAGACCGGGACAGTTTATAGCTCCTATAATTCACCCCTCCACTTT. It is translated as CASTEKTGTVYSSYNSPLHF. Full variable domain (rest looked up from reference TRBV2 and TRBJ1-6): EPEVTQTPSHQVTQMGQEVILRCVPISNHLYFYWYRQILGQKVEFLVSFYNNEISEKSEIFDDQFSVERPDGSNFTLKIRSTKLEDSAMYFCASTEKTGTVYSSYNSPLHFGNGTRLTVT.

The genes are TRBV5-1 and TRBJ1-4; no reliable D call. Germline V gene lookup returns CDR1 SGHRS and CDR2 YFSETQ. The V and J ends lost 4 bases and 5 bases respectively, with 12 bases between them. The CDR3 loop spans 14 amino acids. The CDR3 reads CASSEYRANEKLFF. CDR3 in DNA: TGCGCCAGCAGCGAATACAGAGCAAATGAAAAACTGTTTTTT. The full variable domain, in which reference TRBV5-1 and TRBJ1-4 provide the parts outside the CDR3, is KAGVTQTPRYLIKTRGQQVTLSCSPISGHRSVSWYQQTPGQGLQFLFEYFSETQRNKGNFPGRFSGRQFSNSRSEMNVSTLELGDSALYLCASSEYRANEKLFFGSGTQLSVL.

V is TRBV4-1 and J is TRBJ2-3; D is undetermined. Trimming took off 0 bases at V and 6 bases at J, with 13 bases between the two ends. CDR1 is MGHRA, CDR2 YSYEKL, per germline. The CDR3 covers 15 residues. CDR3 DNA sequence: TGCGCCAGCAGCCAAGAAGGAAATGGGCTGGATACGCAGTATTTT. This sequence encodes CASSQEGNGLDTQYF.